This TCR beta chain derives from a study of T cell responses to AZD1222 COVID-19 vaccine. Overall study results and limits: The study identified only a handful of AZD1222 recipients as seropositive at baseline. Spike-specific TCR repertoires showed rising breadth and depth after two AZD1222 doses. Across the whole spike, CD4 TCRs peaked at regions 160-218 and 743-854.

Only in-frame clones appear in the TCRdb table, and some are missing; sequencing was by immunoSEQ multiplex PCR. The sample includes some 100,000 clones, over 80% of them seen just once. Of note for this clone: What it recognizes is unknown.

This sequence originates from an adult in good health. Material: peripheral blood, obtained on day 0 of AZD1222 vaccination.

This chain's CDR3 is CASSEDGPNTEAFF. In DNA form, the CDR3 reads TGCGCCAGCAGCGAGGACGGACCGAACACTGAAGCTTTCTTT. This rearrangement joins TRBV5-1 to TRBJ1-1; the D is unclear. The CDR3 spans 14 residues. Deletions cut 4 bases from V and 1 base from J, with 11 bases between. Germline V gene data show CDR1 as SGHRS and CDR2 as YFSETQ.